This TCR beta chain appears in the sequencing data of a study of CXCR3-negative and CXCR3-positive naive CD8 T cells. Overall study findings and caveats: Higher TRB CDR3 hydrophobicity marked CXCR3-positive naive cells relative to CXCR3-negative naive cells.

Germline V gene sequence: CDR1 WNHNN, CDR2 SYGVQD (reference sequence). The CDR3 runs 20 residues. With UMI labels, 5' RACE was used to prepare the TRB cDNA libraries. Using the 5' RACE reads, TCRdb records one entry per CDR3 protein without DNA. This sample's clone table lists 55,000 to 75,000 distinct CDR3 sequences. Remarks on this clonotype: What it recognizes is unknown.

The rearrangement joins TRBV10-1 to TRBJ1-2; there is no DNA to check the TCRdb D call of TRBD1. This clonotype originated in a human donor in good health. Some clones in this sample may be carry-over from other donors' samples. Sample: naive CXCR3+ CD8+ T cells from blood. The subset was: CD45RO-CCR7+CD27+CD95- naive CD8+ T cells expressing CXCR3 (TNR3+). The chain's CDR3 is CASSAKGGTCRPHRLYGYTF.